This T cell receptor (beta chain) appears in the sequencing data of a study of cytomegalovirus exposure and HLA in healthy donors. Amplification used 60 Vbeta primers and 13 Jbeta primers. TCRdb's table, derived via immunoSEQ multiplex PCR, lists solely in-frame clones and lacks some. The data show roughly 97,000 clones, 81% seen once. Trimming cost V 5 bases and J 8 bases, with 18 bases left between them. There are 15 residues in the CDR3. Germline CDR1 reads MNHEY; CDR2 reads SVGAGI. Study-level points and caveats: Evidence from a later analysis indicated that most CMV-associated TCR beta chains looked HLA-restricted. The listing of 150 to 200 TCR beta chains classed them as cytomegalovirus-associated. Rare sequences made up most TCRs, while some public TCRs were found in many donors. Earlier analysis found most TCR beta V segments productive about 90% or about 30% of the time.

About this clone itself: Its target is unknown.

Sample: PBMCs. The chain is built from TRBV6-5 and TRBJ1-4; perhaps TRBD1 as D (6 bases). The clonotype originates from a man aged 35 to 55 in good health and CMV-seropositive. CDR3 nucleotide sequence: TGTGCCAGCAGTGCATATGGGACAACCGGGGAAAAACTGTTTTTT. Translated, it gives CASSAYGTTGEKLFF.